A single sample gave rise to the 5 T cell receptor beta chains below, sequenced in a study of blood T cell repertoires in COVID-19. The repertoire was sequenced with immunoSEQ multiplex PCR; TCRdb's copy has only in-frame clones and lacks some. The table lists about 350,000 clones, roughly 87% of them singletons. Material: peripheral blood. Source of these receptors: a man aged 25 to 40 with COVID-19, enrolled during active disease.

This chain links TRBV5-1 with TRBJ2-2; no clear D gene. The germline V gene encodes CDR1 SGHRS and CDR2 YFSETQ. This CDR3 has 13 amino acids. Between the trimmed V and J ends, which lost 5 bases and 4 bases, there was a span of 9 bases. CDR3 nucleotide sequence: TGCGCCAGCAGAGAGCTTTCCACCGGGGAGCTGTTTTTT. Amino acid sequence: CASRELSTGELFF.

The chain combines TRBV2 with TRBJ2-7; 8 bases match TRBD1. This CDR3 contains 13 residues. The junction had 6 bases not matched to a gene; V was cut back by 10 bases and J by 1 base. Germline CDR1 reads SNHLY; CDR2 reads FYNNEI. CDR3 bases: TGTGCCACCAGGAGGGACAGGTCCTACGAGCAGTACTTC. It specifies CATRRDRSYEQYF.

The V and J genes are TRBV6-5 and TRBJ1-2; the match to TRBD1 covers 8 bases. The trim removed 2 bases at V and 8 bases at J, leaving 10 bases unmatched. CDR3 length: 15 residues. Germline V gives CDR1 MNHEY, CDR2 SVGAGI. The CDR3: CASSYQPGTGDGYTF. CDR3 nucleotide sequence: TGTGCCAGCAGTTACCAACCTGGGACAGGTGACGGCTACACCTTC.

The chain recombines TRBV9 with TRBJ2-1, with D possibly matching TRBD1 (6 bases). CDR3 length: 16 residues. CDR1 is SGDLS, CDR2 YYNGEE, per germline. V was cut by 3 bases and J by 0 bases, with 13 bases left in between. The CDR3 is CASSARGPSSYNEQFF. CDR3 nucleotides: TGTGCCAGCAGCGCCAGGGGCCCGAGCTCCTACAATGAGCAGTTCTTC.

V usage is TRBV4-3 and J usage is TRBJ2-1; D ambiguous. The CDR3 sequence is 13 residues long. V lost 0 bases, J lost 8 bases, and 8 bases lay in between. Per the germline V gene, CDR1 is LGHNA and CDR2 is YSLEER. This CDR3 reads CASSQDIRYEQFF. Written as DNA, the CDR3 is TGCGCCAGCAGCCAAGACATCCGGTATGAGCAGTTCTTC.